The source of this T cell receptor (beta chain) is a study of T cells in Graves' hyperthyroidism and ophthalmopathy. Uncontrolled infection, other autoimmune disease, pregnancy or lactation barred patients from enrollment. The diagnoses drew upon clinical symptoms, serum thyroxine and TRAb, thyroid ultrasound and orbital computed tomography. The source material, RNA transcripts, was used to amplify TCR beta CDR3 regions. RT-PCR in the first round (using the HTBI primer set) targeted the TCR CDR3. TCRdb analysed the multiplex PCR reads with MiXCR anew, one entry per CDR3 protein. In the table there are 650,000 to 800,000 distinct CDR3 sequences, roughly 45% of which are singletons. Study-wide results and limits: Blood shared most expanded thyroid clonotypes above 0.001.

This CDR3 contains 15 residues. V lost 6 bases and J 5 bases, leaving 19 bases between the germline ends. In germline, CDR1 is SGHTA, CDR2 FQGTGA. In this sample, this clonotype turned up a few times. Its antigen remains unknown. The material sequenced was peripheral blood or thyroid tissue (not recorded which). The chain links TRBV7-3 to TRBJ2-5; maybe TRBD1 (5 bases). The sequence derives from an adult man with Graves' disease, either hyperthyroidism or ophthalmopathy (not recorded which). CDR3 protein: CASSYDVTGWETQYF. The CDR3 DNA follows: TGTGCCAGCAGTTACGACGTAACAGGTTGGGAGACCCAGTACTTC.